This T cell receptor beta chain originates from a study of blood T cell repertoires in COVID-19. Study details: Sites across the United States, Italy and Spain contributed samples from acute and convalescent COVID-19. Sample material is recorded as cDNA or gDNA derived from T cells, B-cell-depleted T cells, or PBMCs.

The CDR3 runs 13 residues. The germline V and J ends were trimmed by 5 bases and 2 bases, with 9 bases remaining between them. In germline, CDR1 is MDHEN, CDR2 SYDVKM. In the authors' workflow: From reference gene primer amplification, estimates of nucleated cell counts were derived. TCRdb's table, derived via immunoSEQ multiplex PCR, lists solely in-frame clones and lacks some. The V and J calls and the clone size are those of that table, but D and trimming were determined from the DNA. The data contain 250,000 to 300,000 clones, roughly 85% of them singletons. Sequencing used peripheral blood. The chain combines TRBV28 with TRBJ1-1; no clear D gene. The clonotype was recovered from a woman younger than 35 with acute or convalescent COVID-19. Here the CDR3 DNA reads TGTGCCAGCAGTCCAACACACAACACTGAAGCTTTCTTT. As protein: CASSPTHNTEAFF.